This record looks at one T cell receptor beta chain sequence and its context. Sample-barcoded 5' priming and a J-beta primer mix drove a second PCR of roughly 7 to 11 cycles. MiXCR, applied by TCRdb to the 5' RACE reads, yields one record per CDR3 protein. The sample records about 1.7 million distinct CDR3 sequences, under 30% being singletons. This specimen comes from a study of blood T cells in healthy people across ages. This CDR3 comprises 13 residues. V shed 7 bases and J shed 0 bases, with 8 bases lying between them. CDR1 is SEHNR and CDR2 is FQNEAQ in the germline V gene (reference sequence). The chain recombines TRBV7-9 with TRBJ2-3; perhaps TRBD2 as D (6 bases). The clonotype was recovered from a woman aged 30 to 39 in good health. Sequencing was performed on blood. This CDR3 reads CASTSASTDTQYF. The CDR3 DNA sequence: TGTGCCAGCACTAGCGCCAGCACAGATACGCAGTATTTT. Complete variable domain (other parts from reference TRBV7-9 and TRBJ2-3): DTGVSQNPRHKITKRGQNVTFRCDPISEHNRLYWYRQTLGQGPEFLTYFQNEAQLEKSRLLSDRFSAERPKGSFSTLEIQRTEQGDSAMYLCASTSASTDTQYFGPGTRLTVL.